This T cell receptor (beta chain) originates from a study of blood T cell repertoires in COVID-19. Study-wide context: T cells, B-cell-depleted T cells, or PBMCs supplied cDNA or gDNA.

Per the germline V gene, CDR1 is MNHEY and CDR2 is SVGAGI. There are 15 residues in the CDR3. The junction had 9 bases not matched to a gene; V was cut back by 4 bases and J by 7 bases. Original handling: Reference gene primers were amplified, and this amplification served to estimate nucleated cell counts. TCRdb keeps only in-frame clones here, not all; method: immunoSEQ multiplex PCR. That table furnishes V, J and clone size, whereas the DNA furnished D and trimming. The table lists 75,000 to 95,000 clones, over 80% of them singletons. V and J are TRBV6-5 and TRBJ2-1, with 8 bases identical to TRBD2. The sample consisted of peripheral blood. The clonotype was recovered from a human donor in a cohort sampled during active COVID-19. This CDR3 reads CASSSGSGIGNEQFF. The DNA for the CDR3 is TGTGCCAGCAGTTCGGGTAGCGGGATCGGGAATGAGCAGTTCTTC.